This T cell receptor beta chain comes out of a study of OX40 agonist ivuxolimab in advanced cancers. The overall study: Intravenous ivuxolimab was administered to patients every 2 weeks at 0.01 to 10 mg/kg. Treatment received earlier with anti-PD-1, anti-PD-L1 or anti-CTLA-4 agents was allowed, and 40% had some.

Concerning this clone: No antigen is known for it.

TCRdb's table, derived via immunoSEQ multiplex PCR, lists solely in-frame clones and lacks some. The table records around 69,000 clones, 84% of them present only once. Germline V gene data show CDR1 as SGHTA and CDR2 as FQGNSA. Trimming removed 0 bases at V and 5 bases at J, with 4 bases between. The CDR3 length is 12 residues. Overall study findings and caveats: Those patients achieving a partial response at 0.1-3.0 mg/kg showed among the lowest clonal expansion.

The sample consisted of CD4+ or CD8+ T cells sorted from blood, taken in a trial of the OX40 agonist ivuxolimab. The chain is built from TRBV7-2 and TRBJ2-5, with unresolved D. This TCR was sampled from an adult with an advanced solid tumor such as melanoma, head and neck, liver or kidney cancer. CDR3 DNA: TGTGCCAGCAGCTTAGCCCCCGAGACCCAGTACTTC. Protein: CASSLAPETQYF.